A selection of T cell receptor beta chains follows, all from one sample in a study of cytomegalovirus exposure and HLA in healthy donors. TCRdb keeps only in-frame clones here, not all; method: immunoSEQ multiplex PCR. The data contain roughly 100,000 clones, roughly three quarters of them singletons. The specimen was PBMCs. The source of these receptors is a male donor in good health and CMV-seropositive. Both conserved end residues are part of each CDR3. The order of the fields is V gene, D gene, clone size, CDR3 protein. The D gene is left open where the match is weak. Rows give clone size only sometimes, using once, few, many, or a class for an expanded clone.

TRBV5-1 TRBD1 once CASSQGGQGARETQYF
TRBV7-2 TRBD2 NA CASSSLASGVSYNEQFF
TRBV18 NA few CASSPPTFMSEAFF
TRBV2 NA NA CASSPRGTNEKLFF
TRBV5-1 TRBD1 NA CASSLSGQVYEQYF
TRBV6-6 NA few CASSYSTASNQPQHF
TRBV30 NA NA CAWSSGTWSRYSNQPQHF
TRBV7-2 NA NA CASRLSPSTDTQYF
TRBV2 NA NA CASSAMGGGNWVGNTEAFF
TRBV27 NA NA CASRNAGGNQPQHF
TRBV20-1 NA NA CSANLVGKLFF
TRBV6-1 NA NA CASTTGFTDTQYF
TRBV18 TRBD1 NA CASSPGTANEKLFF
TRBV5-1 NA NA CASSPRGTEAFF
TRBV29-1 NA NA CSVERGPNYGYTF
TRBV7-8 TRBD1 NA CASSLRTGNTEAFF
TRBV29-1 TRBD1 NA CSVKGQGALLAFF
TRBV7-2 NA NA CARTGFQYF
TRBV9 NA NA CASSPRGGDTGELFF
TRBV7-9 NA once CASSLSPTEAFF
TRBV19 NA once CASSIEGDYGYTF
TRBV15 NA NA CATSRVGHTRGNQPQHF
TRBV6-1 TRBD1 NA CASSDGQGRRGYTF
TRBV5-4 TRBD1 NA CASSLGGQGVGQPQHF
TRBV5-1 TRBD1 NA CASSIGQGASPLHF
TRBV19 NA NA CASSIIPTSPSYEQYF
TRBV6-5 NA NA CASRPTGNTGELFF
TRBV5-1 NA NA CASSPHLRSGNTIYF
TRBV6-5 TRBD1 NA CASKGGQGIGGYTF
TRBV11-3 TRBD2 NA CASSVSGTYNEQFF
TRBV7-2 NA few CASSLGGPSYEQYF
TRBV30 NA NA CAWSKGTHRTNEQFF
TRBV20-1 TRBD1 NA CSARQGHGYTF
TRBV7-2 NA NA CASSLSLGGGDTQYF
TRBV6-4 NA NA CASSDSKVNYSYEQYF
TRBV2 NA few CASSRDIANTEAFF
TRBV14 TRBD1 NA CASHETGTFNSPLHF
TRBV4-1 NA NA CASSTTEGVFTEAFF
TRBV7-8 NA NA CASSLYQDSPLHF
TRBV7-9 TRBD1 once CASSPILGDSFHEQYF
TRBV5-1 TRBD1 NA CSSAPGGLSTDTQYF
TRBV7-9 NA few CASSPVNTANTEAFF
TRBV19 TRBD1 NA CASRLGQVNQPQHF
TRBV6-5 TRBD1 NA CASSFGQVTYNEQFF
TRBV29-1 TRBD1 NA CSTRQGRGTEAFF